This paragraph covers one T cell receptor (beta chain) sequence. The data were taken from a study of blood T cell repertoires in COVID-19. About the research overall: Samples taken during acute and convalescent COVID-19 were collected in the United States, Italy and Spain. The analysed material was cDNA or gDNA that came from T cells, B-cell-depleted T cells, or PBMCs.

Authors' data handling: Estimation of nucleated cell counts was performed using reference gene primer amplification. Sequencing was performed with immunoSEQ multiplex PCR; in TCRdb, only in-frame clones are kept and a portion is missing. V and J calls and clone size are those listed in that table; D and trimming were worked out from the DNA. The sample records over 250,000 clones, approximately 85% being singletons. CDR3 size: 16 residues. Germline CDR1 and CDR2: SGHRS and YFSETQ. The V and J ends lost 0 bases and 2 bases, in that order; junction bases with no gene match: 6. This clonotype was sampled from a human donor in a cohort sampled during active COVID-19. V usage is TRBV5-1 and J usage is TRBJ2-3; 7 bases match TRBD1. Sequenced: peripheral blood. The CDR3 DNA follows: TGCGCCAGCAGCTTGGGAGGGGGCTATACCACAGATACGCAGTATTTT. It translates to CASSLGGGYTTDTQYF.